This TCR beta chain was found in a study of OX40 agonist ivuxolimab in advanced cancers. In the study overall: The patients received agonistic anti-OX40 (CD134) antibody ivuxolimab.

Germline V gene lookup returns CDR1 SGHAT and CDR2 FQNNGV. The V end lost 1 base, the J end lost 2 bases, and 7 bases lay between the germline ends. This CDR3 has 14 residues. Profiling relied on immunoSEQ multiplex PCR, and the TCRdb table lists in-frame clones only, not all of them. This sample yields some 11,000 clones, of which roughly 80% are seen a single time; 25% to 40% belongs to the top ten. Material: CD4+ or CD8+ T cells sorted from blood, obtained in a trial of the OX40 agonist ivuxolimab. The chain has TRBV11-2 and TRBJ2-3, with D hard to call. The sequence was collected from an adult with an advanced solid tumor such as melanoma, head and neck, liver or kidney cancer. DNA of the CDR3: TGTGCCAGCAGCTTAGGGAAAGTCACAGATACGCAGTATTTT. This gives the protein CASSLGKVTDTQYF.